Below are 20 T cell receptor beta chains sequenced from a single sample in a study of cytomegalovirus exposure and HLA in healthy donors. Amplification used 60 Vbeta primers and 13 Jbeta primers. Only in-frame clones appear in the TCRdb table, and some are missing; sequencing was by immunoSEQ multiplex PCR. There are about 210,000 clones in the sample; over 75% occur only once, and 1.5% to 2% lies in the top ten. Sequencing input: PBMCs. These receptors all stem from a male donor in good health and CMV-seronegative.

This clone was detected only a few times. This chain connects TRBV5-4 to TRBJ2-7, with a possible D match to TRBD2 (6 bases). The germline V and J ends were trimmed by 1 base and 0 bases, with 11 bases remaining between them. From germline, CDR1 is SGHNT and CDR2 YYREEE (reference sequence). CDR3 length: 15 residues. CDR3 protein: CASSLLGGNSYEQYF. Here the CDR3 DNA reads TGTGCCAGCAGCTTGCTCGGGGGAAACTCCTACGAGCAGTACTTC.

The CDR3 sequence: CASSGAGPEETQYF. The CDR3 DNA reads as TGCGCCAGCAGCGGGGCGGGACCTGAAGAGACCCAGTACTTC. This chain joins TRBV5-1 and TRBJ2-5; D might be TRBD2 (6 bases). Trimming left V 4 bases short and J 3 bases short, with 13 bases between. The CDR3 runs to 14 residues. In germline, CDR1 is SGHRS, CDR2 YFSETQ. Filled out from reference TRBV5-1 and TRBJ2-5, the complete variable domain reads KAGVTQTPRYLIKTRGQQVTLSCSPISGHRSVSWYQQTPGQGLQFLFEYFSETQRNKGNFPGRFSGRQFSNSRSEMNVSTLELGDSALYLCASSGAGPEETQYFGPGTRLLVL.

The chain links TRBV6-5 to TRBJ2-1, with 8 bases identical to TRBD2. CDR1 is MNHEY, CDR2 SVGAGI, per germline. The CDR3 covers 14 residues. J was trimmed by 6 bases and V by 7 bases; bases with no gene match: 8. CDR3 in amino acids: CASTPGTRSNEQFF. CDR3 nucleotide sequence: TGTGCCAGCACCCCCGGGACTAGAAGCAATGAGCAGTTCTTC.

This clone was found a few times. The J gene is TRBJ2-5, the V gene TRBV9, with 7 positions matching TRBD1. Unmatched junction bases numbered 5, after V lost 0 bases and J lost 3 bases. Looked up from germline, CDR1 is SGDLS and CDR2 is YYNGEE. The CDR3 length is 15 residues. The CDR3 DNA is TGTGCCAGCAGCGTAGGTATAGGGGGCGAAGAGACCCAGTACTTC. Amino acids: CASSVGIGGEETQYF.

V is TRBV5-1 and J is TRBJ2-3; possibly TRBD2 for D (5 bases). V was trimmed by 3 bases and J by 5 bases, leaving 10 bases between them. The CDR3 totals 13 residues. CDR1 SGHRS and CDR2 YFSETQ come from the germline V gene. The CDR3 coding sequence is TGCGCCAGCAGCTACGGACTGGGAGATACGCAGTATTTT. Encoded protein: CASSYGLGDTQYF.

V and J are TRBV28 and TRBJ1-3; 9 bases line up with TRBD1. The germline V gene encodes CDR1 MDHEN and CDR2 SYDVKM. The J segment lost 8 bases and the V segment lost 6 bases, leaving 8 bases of the junction unmatched. There are 14 residues in the CDR3. The chain's CDR3 is CASSLQGAEDTIYF. The CDR3 DNA is TGTGCCAGCAGCTTACAGGGGGCGGAGGACACCATATATTTT.

V gene TRBV5-1 combines with J gene TRBJ2-7; D is possibly TRBD2 (7 bases). The germline CDR1 and CDR2 sequences are SGHRS and YFSETQ. The CDR3 sequence is 13 residues long. Trimming left V 4 bases short and J 5 bases short, with 13 bases between. The CDR3 DNA is TGCGCCAGCAGCGGAGGGGGGGGCAACGAGCAGTACTTC. Its translation: CASSGGGGNEQYF. Supplemented by reference TRBV5-1 and TRBJ2-7, the full variable domain reads KAGVTQTPRYLIKTRGQQVTLSCSPISGHRSVSWYQQTPGQGLQFLFEYFSETQRNKGNFPGRFSGRQFSNSRSEMNVSTLELGDSALYLCASSGGGGNEQYFGPGTRLTVT.

The chain recombines TRBV7-3 with TRBJ2-7; D is possibly TRBD2 (5 bases). Germline values: CDR1 SGHTA, CDR2 FQGTGA. The CDR3 has 14 amino acids. The V end lost 2 bases, the J end lost 3 bases, and 11 bases lay between the germline ends. The CDR3: CASSLFDGIYEQYF. The CDR3 DNA reads TGTGCCAGCAGCTTATTTGACGGGATCTACGAGCAGTACTTC.

The rearrangement uses TRBV7-9 and TRBJ1-5; 9 bases are a match to TRBD1. The V gene end was trimmed by 4 bases and the J gene end by 1 base; junction bases not matched to a gene: 8. Germline assignment: CDR1 SEHNR and CDR2 FQNEAQ (reference sequence). CDR3 length equals 17 residues. CDR3 region: CASSSTRDRVSNQPQHF. The CDR3 DNA is TGTGCCAGCAGCTCCACCCGGGACAGGGTCAGCAATCAGCCCCAGCATTTT.

The chain carries TRBV7-7 and TRBJ2-5, with TRBD2 identical over 10 bases. Germline assignment: CDR1 SSHAT and CDR2 FNYEAQ (reference sequence). There are 14 residues in the CDR3. V lost 5 bases, J lost 5 bases, and 5 bases stayed unmatched. CDR3 region: CASSQAGGLETQYF. The CDR3, as DNA: TGTGCCAGCAGCCAAGCGGGGGGGTTGGAGACCCAGTACTTC.

This chain links TRBV30 with TRBJ2-2, with TRBD1 identical over 7 bases. V lost 3 bases to trimming and J lost 0 bases; unmatched junction nucleotides: 7. The CDR3 has 16 amino acids. Germline-derived CDR1 and CDR2 are GTSNPN and SVGIG (reference sequence). The CDR3 DNA reads as TGTGCCTGGAGGACCGGGACAGTAACGAACACCGGGGAGCTGTTTTTT. This encodes CAWRTGTVTNTGELFF.

The rearrangement links TRBV9 to TRBJ2-2, with 8 bases identical to TRBD2. V gave up 4 bases and J gave up 3 bases; unmatched junction bases: 8. This CDR3 spans 16 amino acids. From germline, CDR1 is SGDLS and CDR2 YYNGEE. CDR3 coding DNA: TGTGCCAGCAGCCCTTGGGGAGCGGGAGACACCGGGGAGCTGTTTTTT. Amino acids: CASSPWGAGDTGELFF.

CDR3 in amino acids: CASSFRDYNEQFF. In DNA, the CDR3 is TGCGCCAGCAGCTTCCGCGACTACAATGAGCAGTTCTTC. V and J are TRBV5-1 and TRBJ2-7; D unresolved. The J call may be in error: the DNA end matches TRBJ2-1 better. Germline CDR1 reads SGHRS; CDR2 reads YFSETQ. This CDR3 has 13 residues.

The chain combines TRBV18 with TRBJ1-1, with D hard to call. The V end lost 3 bases, the J end lost 1 base, and 9 bases lay between the germline ends. The CDR3 covers 14 residues. Germline CDR1 reads KGHSH; CDR2 reads LQKENI. The CDR3 region is CASSPSKANTEAFF. CDR3 nucleotide sequence: TGTGCCAGCTCACCCTCGAAAGCGAACACTGAAGCTTTCTTT.

This chain connects TRBV4-3 to TRBJ1-1; D not resolved. CDR3 length equals 14 residues. CDR1 LGHNA and CDR2 YSLEER come from the germline V gene. The V and J ends lost 2 bases and 7 bases respectively, with 14 bases between them. This CDR3 reads CASSQTLGRIEAFF. The CDR3 DNA is TGCGCCAGCAGCCAAACATTAGGGAGGATTGAAGCTTTCTTT.

The V gene is TRBV4-3, the J gene TRBJ2-2; 8 nucleotides agree with TRBD2. Trimming removed 3 bases from V and 2 bases from J; junction bases left unmatched: 5. CDR3 length: 16 amino acids. CDR1 and CDR2 from the germline V gene are LGHNA and YSLEER. The CDR3 sequence: CASSHALADNTGELFF. DNA of the CDR3: TGCGCCAGCAGCCACGCACTAGCGGACAACACCGGGGAGCTGTTTTTT.

This clone was seen a handful of times. This chain's CDR3 is CASSPQGQGAPAAFF. As DNA, the CDR3 is TGTGCCAGCTCACCGCAAGGGCAGGGGGCACCAGCGGCTTTCTTT. The chain links TRBV18 to TRBJ1-1, with TRBD1 identical over 8 bases. The CDR3 spans 15 residues. Germline V gene data show CDR1 as KGHSH and CDR2 as LQKENI. The junction had 14 bases not matched to a gene; V was cut back by 3 bases and J by 11 bases.

The chain combines TRBV29-1 with TRBJ1-2, with unresolved D. V lost 5 bases and J 4 bases, leaving 20 bases between the germline ends. Germline CDR1 is SQVTM and CDR2 is ANQGSEA. The CDR3 length is 15 residues. The CDR3 loop reads CSVSLRGGGGYGYTF. The CDR3 DNA sequence: TGCAGCGTTTCCCTCCGGGGAGGTGGCGGCTATGGCTACACCTTC.

The chain carries TRBV30 and TRBJ1-3, with a weak D call TRBD1 (5 bases). V gave up 3 bases and J gave up 8 bases, with 14 bases separating them. CDR3 length: 13 amino acids. Germline V gives CDR1 GTSNPN, CDR2 SVGIG (reference sequence). The CDR3 DNA follows: TGTGCCTGGAGACCGGCGGGGCGGGACACCATATATTTT. Residues: CAWRPAGRDTIYF. The full variable domain, with the rest looked up from reference TRBV30 and TRBJ1-3, is SQTIHQWPATLVQPVGSPLSLECTVEGTSNPNLYWYRQAAGRGLQLLFYSVGIGQISSEVPQNLSASRPQDRQFILSSKKLLLSDSGFYLCAWRPAGRDTIYFGEGSWLTVV.

The V gene is TRBV5-1, the J gene TRBJ1-4; 7 bases are shared with TRBD1. The V and J ends lost 5 bases and 5 bases, in that order; junction bases with no gene match: 6. Germline CDR1 and CDR2: SGHRS and YFSETQ. The CDR3 extends over 14 amino acids. In DNA, the CDR3 is TGCGCCAGCAGTCGGGACAGCCGAAATGAAAAACTGTTTTTT. As protein: CASSRDSRNEKLFF.